This T cell receptor (beta chain) stems from a study of OX40 agonist ivuxolimab in advanced cancers. Broader study findings: At 0.1 to 3.0 mg/kg, CD4+ and CD8+ blood T cells expanded clonally by week 6.

To note about this clone: Its antigen is currently unknown.

Looked up from germline, CDR1 is MGHDK and CDR2 is SYGVNS. The CDR3 covers 17 residues. Trimming removed 2 bases from V and 1 base from J; junction bases left unmatched: 8. TCRdb's table, derived via immunoSEQ multiplex PCR, lists solely in-frame clones and lacks some. Of roughly 100,000 clones detected, about 85% appear once; the ten largest clones hold roughly 3.8%. The sequence was collected from an adult with an advanced solid tumor such as melanoma, head and neck, liver or kidney cancer. This specimen was CD4+ or CD8+ T cells sorted from blood, taken in a trial of the OX40 agonist ivuxolimab. This chain links TRBV25-1 with TRBJ2-5; TRBD2 matches 9 bases. CDR3 protein: CASSEKASGISQETQYF. The CDR3 bases are TGTGCCAGCAGTGAAAAGGCTAGCGGGATCAGCCAAGAGACCCAGTACTTC.